A selection of T cell receptor beta chains follows, all from one sample in a study of blood T cell repertoires in COVID-19. Measured with immunoSEQ multiplex PCR; TCRdb has only the in-frame clones, and not every one. The repertoire holds 100,000 or so clones, with 85% to 95% as singletons. The sample was peripheral blood. These TCRs come from a woman aged 55-69 years with active COVID-19. CDR3s include the opening cysteine and the closing phenylalanine or tryptophan. A D gene is named only where the DNA matches it firmly. A row's size may be missing; if present it is once, few, many or a size class.

clone size	CDR3 length	V gene	J gene	D gene	CDR3 DNA	CDR3 protein
NA	14	TRBV28	TRBJ1-1	TRBD1	TGTGCCAGCAGTTCGGGACAGGGTAACACTGAAGCTTTCTTT	CASSSGQGNTEAFF
NA	14	TRBV19	TRBJ1-1	TRBD1	TGTGCCAGTAGTATTGACAGGGGGCACACTGAAGCTTTCTTT	CASSIDRGHTEAFF
NA	13	TRBV12-5	TRBJ2-1	NA	TGTGCTAGTGGACCTAGGGGCGACAATGAGCAGTTCTTC	CASGPRGDNEQFF
NA	12	TRBV6-2/TRBV6-3	TRBJ2-7	NA	TGTGCCAGCAGCTCTACCTCCTACGAGCAGTACTTC	CASSSTSYEQYF
NA	14	TRBV19	TRBJ1-2	NA	TGTGCCAGTAGTATGGGGTCGGGGAACTATGGCTACACCTTC	CASSMGSGNYGYTF
few	15	TRBV12-5	TRBJ1-5	TRBD1	TGTGCTAGTGGACCTGGGACAGGTTGGGATCAGCCCCAGCATTTT	CASGPGTGWDQPQHF
once	13	TRBV6-1	TRBJ2-7	NA	TGTGCCAGCACCCCGACAGGCAGATACGAGCAGTACTTC	CASTPTGRYEQYF
NA	17	TRBV6-2/TRBV6-3	TRBJ2-6	NA	TGTGCCAGCAGTTACGCCCCCCGCGGAAAGAGCGCCAACGTCCTGACTTTC	CASSYAPRGKSANVLTF
NA	14	TRBV6-6	TRBJ2-7	TRBD1	TGTGCCAGCAGTTATTGGACAGGGGGCAACGAGCAGTACTTC	CASSYWTGGNEQYF
NA	16	TRBV11-2	TRBJ1-4	TRBD1	TGTGCCAGCAGCGCAACAGGGGCATGGTCTAATGAAAAACTGTTTTTT	CASSATGAWSNEKLFF
NA	15	TRBV30	TRBJ2-3	NA	TGTGCCTGGAGTGTAGGCGGGGGCGGTACAGATACGCAGTATTTT	CAWSVGGGGTDTQYF
NA	15	TRBV4-3	TRBJ1-2	NA	TGCGCCAGCAGCCAACGGACAGCTTACTCCTATGGCTACACCTTC	CASSQRTAYSYGYTF
NA	13	TRBV7-9	TRBJ2-5	NA	TGTGCCAGCATCAGACGGGTAGGAGAGACCCAGTACTTC	CASIRRVGETQYF
NA	15	TRBV2	TRBJ2-5	NA	TGTGCCAGCAGTGACCTGTCCACCAGGGGAGAGACCCAGTACTTC	CASSDLSTRGETQYF
NA	14	TRBV28	TRBJ1-5	TRBD1	TGTGCCAGCAGCACAGGACAGGGACATCAGCCCCAGCATTTT	CASSTGQGHQPQHF
NA	13	TRBV10-3	TRBJ1-6	NA	TGTGCCATCAGTGAGTCGGGCAGCCTACCCCTCCACTTT	CAISESGSLPLHF
NA	13	TRBV28	TRBJ2-7	NA	TGTGCCAGCAGGTCCCTGAAGGGGTACGAGCAGTACTTC	CASRSLKGYEQYF
once	15	TRBV12-5	TRBJ1-1	NA	TGTGCTAGTGGTTTTGGTTTAGCCGGAAACACTGAAGCTTTCTTT	CASGFGLAGNTEAFF
NA	14	TRBV21-1	TRBJ1-5	NA	NA	CASFWGEGNQPQHF
NA	15	TRBV19	TRBJ1-5	NA	TGTGCCAGTAGTGCCAGACAGGTAATCAATCAGCCCCAGCATTTT	CASSARQVINQPQHF
NA	18	TRBV9	TRBJ2-1	NA	TGTGCCAGCAGCCCCCGGAAAGGACAGCAAAGCTCCTACAATGAGCAGTTCTTC	CASSPRKGQQSSYNEQFF
NA	13	TRBV12-3/TRBV12-4	TRBJ2-7	NA	TGTGCCAGCAGTTCCCAGGACAAGTACGAGCAGTACTTC	CASSSQDKYEQYF
NA	15	TRBV9	TRBJ1-3	NA	TGTGCCAGCAGCGTAAATTCAGGGACTGGAAACACCATATATTTT	CASSVNSGTGNTIYF